This T cell receptor beta chain was sequenced in a study of cytomegalovirus exposure and HLA in healthy donors. 13 Jbeta primers and 60 Vbeta primers were used for the PCR. Libraries were prepared by immunoSEQ multiplex PCR; TCRdb keeps only in-frame clonotypes and omits some of them. Of 150,000 to 200,000 clones detected, almost 85% appear once; the ten largest clones hold approximately 2.4%. What was sequenced was PBMCs. The receptor's source is a woman between 50 and 59 years old in good health and CMV-seronegative.

The CDR3 nucleotides are TGCAGCGTTAACAGGGATAATGAGCAGTTCTTC. Protein: CSVNRDNEQFF. This chain connects TRBV29-1 to TRBJ2-1, with TRBD1 as a possible D gene (6 bases). The V end lost 5 bases, the J end lost 7 bases, and 9 bases lay between the germline ends. CDR1 and CDR2 (germline): SQVTM, ANQGSEA. The length of the CDR3 is 11 residues.